The sequence of this T cell receptor (beta chain) was determined in a study of blood T cells in healthy people across ages. The V end was cut by 0 bases, the J end by 1 base, with 10 bases between. Germline CDR1 reads SGHTA; CDR2 reads FQGNSA. The CDR3 consists of 15 residues. Primers used in a second PCR of about 6 to 11 cycles were a sample-barcoded 5' primer and a J-beta primer mix. Samples each returned at least 2.5 million CDR3-containing paired-end reads. TCRdb re-called the 5' RACE reads with MiXCR, one entry per CDR3 protein. The table has more than 650,000 distinct CDR3 sequences, about 53% seen once. This clonotype was found a few times.

The chain couples TRBV7-2 to TRBJ2-7, with unresolved D. The sequence was obtained from an elderly man in good health. Sequencing was carried out using blood. The CDR3 here is CASSLAGRLSYEQYF. The CDR3 bases are TGTGCCAGCAGCTTAGCAGGCAGGCTATCCTACGAGCAGTACTTC.